This T cell receptor beta chain was observed in a study of cytomegalovirus exposure and HLA in healthy donors. General observations from the study: Association with HLA alleles at 0.05 false discovery rate was found for some 18,000 TCR beta sequences in a later analysis. It was only CMV serostatus that was available as immune exposure information. Across donors, sequencing depth was assumed by presence/absence analyses to be roughly uniform.

Concerning this clone itself: As yet, its antigen is unknown.

13 Jbeta primers and 60 Vbeta primers were used for the PCR. The assay was immunoSEQ multiplex PCR, and TCRdb's table has in-frame clones only and misses some. The data hold about 200,000 clones, with approximately 78% observed a single time. Every donor was a healthy person donating bone marrow. This CDR3 spans 13 amino acids. The V end was cut by 0 bases, the J end by 1 base, with 3 bases between. Per the germline V gene, CDR1 is SGHRS and CDR2 is YFSETQ. The chain carries TRBV5-1 and TRBJ2-3, with D hard to call. The clonotype comes from a woman aged 45-60 years in good health and CMV-seropositive. Material for sequencing was PBMCs. The CDR3 bases are TGCGCCAGCAGCTTGGTAGGCACAGATACGCAGTATTTT. Translated, it gives CASSLVGTDTQYF.